This TCR beta chain emerged from a study of vaccination effects on CD4 cells after COVID-19. Findings and caveats of the study: Vaccine- and infection-induced clones showed marked clonal contraction late following vaccination. Convalescent patients in the study were few, and early post-infection timepoints were absent.

After expansion with viral peptide pools in the ViraFEST assay, antigen-specific CD4+ T cells were sequenced. Subsequent to about 10 days of culture, CD4+ T cells were isolated. Nucleocapsid antibody tests were negative, and the vaccine recipients had no prior SARS-CoV-2 infection. Wells each received 2 million to 2.5 million PBMC, cultured with 9 to 10 IU/ml IL-2 and around 9.8 ug/ml peptides. Researchers swapped half the medium for IL-2 medium on both days 3 and 7. A word on this clone: Its antigen is currently unknown.

The repertoire was sequenced with immunoSEQ multiplex PCR; TCRdb's copy has only in-frame clones and lacks some. The table lists approximately 21,000 clones, around 62% of them singletons. Per germline, CDR1 SGHTA and CDR2 FQGNSA. The CDR3 has 14 amino acids. Trimming removed 2 bases at V and 2 bases at J, with 7 bases between. J is TRBJ1-5 and V is TRBV7-2, with D possibly matching TRBD1 (6 bases). The clonotype originates from a human donor who received a COVID-19 vaccine. The material was CD4+ T cells from PBMCs cultured with HCoV-NL63 spike peptides, obtained before COVID-19 vaccination. Here the CDR3 DNA reads TGTGCCAGCAGCTTACCAGGGGGCAATCAGCCCCAGCATTTT. As protein: CASSLPGGNQPQHF.